A single sample is the source of the 26 T cell receptor beta chains below, sequenced in a study of control samples from healthy donors and cancer patients. Here immunoSEQ multiplex PCR was the method, and the copy in TCRdb shows in-frame clones only, minus some. The data show more than 140,000 clones, 90% to 95% seen once. Sequenced sample: blood. Every receptor here comes from a man aged 40-49 years in good health.

The chain uses TRBV4-2 and TRBJ2-5; D possibly corresponds to TRBD2 (5 bases). The V gene lost 1 base and the J gene lost 3 bases, with 9 bases spanning the gap. The CDR3 is made up of 14 amino acids. Germline V gives CDR1 LGHNA, CDR2 YNFKEQ. The CDR3 nucleotides read TGTGCCAGCAGCCAAGTGTGGGGAGAAGAGACCCAGTACTTC. It yields the protein CASSQVWGEETQYF.

The chain combines TRBV12-3 or TRBV12-4 with TRBJ2-7; 7 nucleotides agree with TRBD1. Unmatched junction bases numbered 1, after V lost 5 bases and J lost 3 bases. The CDR3 runs 12 residues. CDR3 coding DNA: TGTGCCAGCAGTCGGACAGGCTACGAGCAGTACTTC. Translating gives CASSRTGYEQYF.

The rearrangement joins TRBV7-2 to TRBJ1-5; D possibly corresponds to TRBD1 (5 bases). The CDR3 runs to 16 residues. CDR1 is SGHTA, CDR2 FQGNSA, per germline. The V gene lost 2 bases and the J gene lost 6 bases, with 17 bases spanning the gap. This CDR3 is CASSLKTGGYSQPQHF. In DNA form, the CDR3 reads TGTGCCAGCAGCTTAAAAACAGGCGGGTATAGTCAGCCCCAGCATTTT.

The chain has TRBV7-9 and TRBJ1-3; a weak D match, TRBD1 (5 bases). Germline assignment: CDR1 SEHNR and CDR2 FQNEAQ (reference sequence). Trimming shortened V by 11 bases and J by 0 bases, and 14 bases separated the two germline ends. The CDR3 is 14 residues long. CDR3 loop: CAGAGKFSGNTIYF. The CDR3 nucleotides read TGTGCCGGGGCGGGCAAATTCTCTGGAAACACCATATATTTT.

The rearrangement uses TRBV12-3 or TRBV12-4 and TRBJ2-1, with D possibly being TRBD1 or TRBD2 (5 bases each). Between the trimmed V and J ends, which lost 2 bases and 9 bases, there was a span of 8 bases. CDR3 length: 12 amino acids. CDR3: CASSLPGLEQFF. The CDR3 nucleotides are TGTGCCAGCAGTTTACCGGGGCTTGAGCAGTTCTTC.

The J gene is TRBJ2-2, the V gene TRBV19, with D perhaps TRBD1 (6 bases). The CDR3 extends over 13 amino acids. Germline CDR1 LNHDA, CDR2 SQIVND (reference sequence). V lost 4 bases to trimming and J lost 7 bases, with 10 bases between them. DNA of the CDR3: TGTGCCAGTAGTACACAGGGTCACGGGGAGCTGTTTTTT. As protein: CASSTQGHGELFF.

The rearrangement links TRBV7-2 to TRBJ1-6; a possible D gene is TRBD1 (6 bases). The CDR3 extends over 14 amino acids. The V end lost 5 bases, the J end lost 8 bases, and 13 bases lay between the germline ends. Germline values: CDR1 SGHTA, CDR2 FQGNSA. In DNA form, the CDR3 reads TGTGCCAGCAGCATCGGACAGTCCTATTCACCCCTCCACTTT. Translated, it gives CASSIGQSYSPLHF.

V is TRBV5-4 and J is TRBJ2-3; 7 bases align to TRBD2. The CDR3 has 16 amino acids. The germline gives CDR1 SGHNT, CDR2 YYREEE (reference sequence). Trimming removed 0 bases from V and 8 bases from J; junction bases left unmatched: 12. CDR3 residues: CASSLGLVVAGATQYF. CDR3 in DNA: TGTGCCAGCAGCTTGGGCTTGGTAGTTGCGGGAGCTACGCAGTATTTT.

J is TRBJ2-6 and V is TRBV16; D call uncertain. Germline V lookup: CDR1 KGHSY, CDR2 FQNENV. The CDR3 totals 17 residues. V was shortened by 8 bases and J by 0 bases, with 17 bases between the two germline ends. Here the CDR3 DNA reads TGTGCCAGCGGCTACTTGAAAGGGTCCTCTGGGGCCAACGTCCTGACTTTC. Its protein product is CASGYLKGSSGANVLTF.

The chain recombines TRBV24-1 with TRBJ1-5; D gene uncertain. The V gene's germline CDR1 is KGHDR and CDR2 SFDVKD. This CDR3 has 15 residues. Trimming removed 2 bases at V and 9 bases at J, with 16 bases between. The chain's CDR3 is CATSDSRREAGPQHF. CDR3 nucleotides: TGTGCCACCAGTGATTCCAGGCGGGAAGCGGGGCCCCAGCATTTT.

The J gene is TRBJ2-1, the V gene TRBV11-2, with 8 bases identical to TRBD2. V lost 1 base to trimming and J lost 8 bases; unmatched junction nucleotides: 10. CDR1 and CDR2 (germline): SGHAT, FQNNGV. This CDR3 region has 16 residues. The CDR3 DNA reads TGTGCCAGCAGCTTAGGGGCGGGGGGATCCGTCGATGAGCAGTTCTTC. Residues: CASSLGAGGSVDEQFF. Variable domain in full (rest from reference TRBV11-2 and TRBJ2-1): EAGVAQSPRYKIIEKRQSVAFWCNPISGHATLYWYQQILGQGPKLLIQFQNNGVVDDSQLPKDRFSAERLKGVDSTLKIQPAKLEDSAVYLCASSLGAGGSVDEQFFGPGTRLTVL.

The V and J genes are TRBV9 and TRBJ1-2; no firm D call. Per germline, CDR1 SGDLS and CDR2 YYNGEE. The CDR3 has 18 amino acids. Deletions cut 0 bases from V and 2 bases from J, with 20 bases between. CDR3 nucleotide sequence: TGTGCCAGCAGCGTAGTACGGGAGGCTGTTGATATAAACTATGGCTACACCTTC. Protein sequence: CASSVVREAVDINYGYTF.

This chain joins TRBV5-1 and TRBJ1-4, with TRBD1 as a possible D gene (5 bases). The CDR3 totals 17 residues. Germline CDR1 is SGHRS and CDR2 is YFSETQ. The V end lost 0 bases, the J end lost 0 bases, and 12 bases lay between the germline ends. CDR3 bases: TGCGCCAGCAGCTTGGGGGGCGTTTTCACAACTAATGAAAAACTGTTTTTT. Its protein is CASSLGGVFTTNEKLFF.

The chain has TRBV4-1 and TRBJ2-5, with TRBD2 matching 11 bases. J lost 2 bases, V lost 5 bases, and 4 bases had no gene match. This CDR3 has 15 amino acids. The germline V gene has CDR1 MGHRA and CDR2 YSYEKL. CDR3 nucleotide sequence: TGCGCCAGCAGCGCAGGGACTAGCGGTCAAGAGACCCAGTACTTC. The encoded protein is CASSAGTSGQETQYF.

The rearrangement uses TRBV3-1 (or the pseudogene TRBV3-2) and TRBJ1-2; 7 bases are a match to TRBD1. Germline V gene data show CDR1 as LGHDT and CDR2 as YNNKEL (reference sequence). The CDR3 totals 15 residues. The ends lost 1 base at V and 8 bases at J; junction bases unmatched: 10. CDR3 residues: CASSQGGGAPRGYTF. In nucleotides, the CDR3 is TGTGCCAGCAGCCAAGGAGGGGGCGCCCCGAGGGGCTACACCTTC.

The chain combines TRBV5-1 with TRBJ2-5; tentatively, D is TRBD1 or TRBD2 (5 bases each). CDR3 size: 15 residues. CDR1 SGHRS and CDR2 YFSETQ come from the germline V gene. Trimming cost V 4 bases and J 5 bases, with 18 bases left between them. CDR3 nucleotide sequence: TGCGCCAGCAGCCCGGCCGGGACCAGAAAGGAGACCCAGTACTTC. Its translation is CASSPAGTRKETQYF.

This chain connects TRBV11-2 to TRBJ1-2; possibly TRBD1 for D (5 bases). This CDR3 contains 15 residues. Per germline, CDR1 SGHAT and CDR2 FQNNGV. V lost 5 bases and J lost 4, with 17 bases in between. CDR3 sequence reads: CASSPSGGLGYGYTF. CDR3 DNA sequence: TGTGCCAGCAGCCCCAGCGGGGGATTGGGCTATGGCTACACCTTC.

V and J are TRBV23-1 and TRBJ1-1; no clear D gene. TRBV23-1 is sorted into the ORF group, with uncertain function. The CDR3 spans 12 residues. DNA of the CDR3: TGCGCGCAACCGGGAGAATTCTCTGAAGCTTTCTTT. This gives the protein CAQPGEFSEAFF.

J is TRBJ2-1 and V is TRBV6-4, with D possibly TRBD1 on 5 matching bases. Germline CDR1 is MRHNA and CDR2 is SNTAGT. This CDR3 contains 16 residues. Trimming left V 6 bases short and J 5 bases short, with 20 bases between. CDR3 in DNA: TGTGCCAGCAGACCTACCCCAGGGTTCTCTCACAATGAGCAGTTCTTC. It codes for CASRPTPGFSHNEQFF.

The rearrangement joins TRBV27 to TRBJ1-4; the D is unclear. Looked up from germline, CDR1 is MNHEY and CDR2 is SMNVEV (reference sequence). Trimming removed 7 bases at V and 1 base at J, with 13 bases between. This CDR3 has 15 residues. In DNA, the CDR3 is TGTGCCAGCACGGGAGGGCTGAGAACTAATGAAAAACTGTTTTTT. Translated: CASTGGLRTNEKLFF.

V gene TRBV11-2 combines with J gene TRBJ1-5, with a possible D match to TRBD1 (5 bases). The V end lost 0 bases, the J end lost 6 bases, and 9 bases lay between the germline ends. The CDR3 totals 14 residues. Per germline, CDR1 SGHAT and CDR2 FQNNGV. CDR3 in amino acids: CASSLEGRGQPQHF. CDR3 in DNA: TGTGCCAGCAGCTTAGAAGGTAGGGGTCAGCCCCAGCATTTT.

The V and J genes are TRBV5-1 and TRBJ2-1; 7 bases match TRBD1. This CDR3 spans 17 amino acids. The ends lost 0 bases at V and 8 bases at J; junction bases unmatched: 14. The germline gives CDR1 SGHRS, CDR2 YFSETQ. The CDR3, as DNA: TGCGCCAGCAGCTTGGAAGATATGAGGCAAGGGGGCTATGAGCAGTTCTTC. It is translated as CASSLEDMRQGGYEQFF. Together with reference TRBV5-1 and TRBJ2-1, the CDR3 gives the full variable domain: KAGVTQTPRYLIKTRGQQVTLSCSPISGHRSVSWYQQTPGQGLQFLFEYFSETQRNKGNFPGRFSGRQFSNSRSEMNVSTLELGDSALYLCASSLEDMRQGGYEQFFGPGTRLTVL.

This clone appeared a single time. This rearrangement joins TRBV29-1 to TRBJ1-2, with D perhaps matching TRBD1 (5 bases). V lost 8 bases and J 2 bases, leaving 18 bases between the germline ends. The CDR3 is 14 residues long. Germline V gives CDR1 SQVTM, CDR2 ANQGSEA. The chain's CDR3 is CSYGGSGENYGYTF. Written as DNA, the CDR3 is TGCAGCTATGGAGGATCGGGGGAAAACTATGGCTACACCTTC.

This clone was detected only once. The chain uses TRBV29-1 and TRBJ1-2; possible D gene TRBD1, 5 bases. V lost 1 base, J lost 2 bases, and 11 bases lay in between. The CDR3 totals 14 residues. CDR1 and CDR2 (germline): SQVTM, ANQGSEA. CDR3 nucleotides: TGCAGCGTTGAAGGGCGGGGGATGAACTATGGCTACACCTTC. This translates into CSVEGRGMNYGYTF.

The chain joins TRBV29-1 to TRBJ2-5, with 12 bases fitting TRBD1. V trimming: 2 bases; J trimming: 5 bases; junction bases outside the gene matches: 3. The length of the CDR3 is 14 residues. Germline V gene sequence: CDR1 SQVTM, CDR2 ANQGSEA. CDR3 sequence: CSVEWDRGRETQYF. CDR3 DNA: TGCAGCGTTGAATGGGACAGGGGGCGGGAGACCCAGTACTTC.

The chain employs TRBV27 and TRBJ2-1; D is unresolved. The CDR3 extends over 13 amino acids. Trimming took 0 bases from V and 7 from J, leaving 7 bases between them. Germline CDR1 is MNHEY and CDR2 is SMNVEV (reference sequence). The CDR3 loop reads CASSLSRRNEQFF. CDR3 bases: TGTGCCAGCAGTTTATCGAGGCGAAATGAGCAGTTCTTC.